The entry below describes one T cell receptor (beta chain). Sequencing used cDNA as its template, made by extracting RNA and reverse transcribing it. Only in-frame clones appear in the TCRdb table, and some are missing; sequencing was by immunoSEQ multiplex PCR. The profile shows about 94,000 clones, more than 65% of them singletons. The treatment was: oral pan-JAK inhibitor, 5-10 mg twice daily. These data belong to a study of CD8+ T cells in alopecia areata. From germline, CDR1 is ENHRY and CDR2 SYGVKD. V dropped 5 bases and J dropped 3 bases, with 10 bases sitting between them. The CDR3 extends over 13 amino acids.

The clonotype comes from a human donor with alopecia areata. The sample here was CD8+ T cells sorted from blood, taken between weeks 43 and 45, from a patient treated with tofacitinib. This sequence joins TRBV10-3 and TRBJ1-1; D uncertain. The CDR3 is CAISPTRDTEAFF. CDR3 nucleotides: TGTGCCATCAGTCCAACTCGGGACACTGAAGCTTTCTTT.